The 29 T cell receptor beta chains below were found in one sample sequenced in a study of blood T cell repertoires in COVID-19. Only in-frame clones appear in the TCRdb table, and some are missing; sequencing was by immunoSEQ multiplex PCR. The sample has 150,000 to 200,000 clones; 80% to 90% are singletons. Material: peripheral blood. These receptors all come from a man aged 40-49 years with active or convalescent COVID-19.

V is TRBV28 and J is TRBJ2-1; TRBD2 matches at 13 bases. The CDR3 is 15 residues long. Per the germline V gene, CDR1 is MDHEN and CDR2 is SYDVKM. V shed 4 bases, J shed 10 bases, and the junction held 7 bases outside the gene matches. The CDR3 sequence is CASSSPGLAGREQFF. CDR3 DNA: TGTGCCAGCAGTTCCCCGGGACTAGCGGGACGCGAGCAGTTCTTC.

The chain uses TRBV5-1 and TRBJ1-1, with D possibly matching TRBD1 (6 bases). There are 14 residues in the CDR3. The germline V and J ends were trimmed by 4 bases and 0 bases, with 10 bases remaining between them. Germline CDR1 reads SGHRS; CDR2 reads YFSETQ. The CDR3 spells CASSTGNLNTEAFF. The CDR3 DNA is TGCGCCAGCAGCACAGGGAATCTGAACACTGAAGCTTTCTTT.

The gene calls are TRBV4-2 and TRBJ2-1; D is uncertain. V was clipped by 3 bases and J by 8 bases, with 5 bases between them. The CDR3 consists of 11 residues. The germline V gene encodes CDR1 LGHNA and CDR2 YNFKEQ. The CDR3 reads CASSHGDEQFF. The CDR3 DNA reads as TGTGCCAGCAGCCACGGTGATGAGCAGTTCTTC.

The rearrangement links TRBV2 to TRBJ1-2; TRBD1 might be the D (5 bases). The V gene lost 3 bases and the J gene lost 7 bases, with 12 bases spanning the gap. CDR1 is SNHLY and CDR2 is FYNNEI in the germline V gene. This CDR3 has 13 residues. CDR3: CASSDWRGVGYTF. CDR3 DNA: TGTGCCAGCAGTGATTGGAGGGGTGTTGGCTACACCTTC. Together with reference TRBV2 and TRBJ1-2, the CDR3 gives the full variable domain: EPEVTQTPSHQVTQMGQEVILRCVPISNHLYFYWYRQILGQKVEFLVSFYNNEISEKSEIFDDQFSVERPDGSNFTLKIRSTKLEDSAMYFCASSDWRGVGYTFGSGTRLTVV.

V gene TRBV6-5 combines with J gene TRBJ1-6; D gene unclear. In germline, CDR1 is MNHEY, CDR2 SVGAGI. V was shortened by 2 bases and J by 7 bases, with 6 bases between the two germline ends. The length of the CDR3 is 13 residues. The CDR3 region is CASSYAENSPLHF. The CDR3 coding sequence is TGTGCCAGCAGTTACGCGGAAAATTCACCCCTCCACTTT.

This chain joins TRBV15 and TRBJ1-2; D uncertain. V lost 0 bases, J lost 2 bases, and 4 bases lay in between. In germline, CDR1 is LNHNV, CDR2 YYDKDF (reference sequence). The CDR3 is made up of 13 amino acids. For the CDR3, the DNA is TGTGCCACCAGCAGAGATGAGAACTATGGCTACACCTTC. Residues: CATSRDENYGYTF.

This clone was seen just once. CDR3 bases: TGTGCCAGCAGCCAAGGTATAGTCGATGAGCAGTTCTTC. Its protein product is CASSQGIVDEQFF. The rearrangement joins TRBV14 to TRBJ2-1; D is unresolved. Trimming took 1 base from V and 8 from J, leaving 9 bases between them. The germline V gene encodes CDR1 SGHDN and CDR2 FVKESK. The CDR3 sequence is 13 residues long.

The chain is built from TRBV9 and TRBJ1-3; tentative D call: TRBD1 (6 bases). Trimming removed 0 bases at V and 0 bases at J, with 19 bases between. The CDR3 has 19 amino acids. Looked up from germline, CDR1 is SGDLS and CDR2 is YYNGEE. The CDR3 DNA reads TGTGCCAGCAGCGTAGAACGGTGGGGGCGAGAAAACTCTGGAAACACCATATATTTT. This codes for CASSVERWGRENSGNTIYF.

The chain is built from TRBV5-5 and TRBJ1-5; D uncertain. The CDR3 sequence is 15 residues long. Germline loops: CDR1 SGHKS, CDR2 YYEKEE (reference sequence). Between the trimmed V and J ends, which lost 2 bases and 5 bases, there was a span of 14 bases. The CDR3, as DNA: TGTGCCAGCAGCTTTAGGCCGAGAGGAGATCAGCCCCAGCATTTT. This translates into CASSFRPRGDQPQHF.

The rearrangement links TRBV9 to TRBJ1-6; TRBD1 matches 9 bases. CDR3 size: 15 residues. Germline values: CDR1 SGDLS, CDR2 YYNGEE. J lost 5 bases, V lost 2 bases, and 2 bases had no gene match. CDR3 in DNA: TGTGCCAGCAGCGTTCGACAGGGGGATAATTCACCCCTCCACTTT. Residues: CASSVRQGDNSPLHF.

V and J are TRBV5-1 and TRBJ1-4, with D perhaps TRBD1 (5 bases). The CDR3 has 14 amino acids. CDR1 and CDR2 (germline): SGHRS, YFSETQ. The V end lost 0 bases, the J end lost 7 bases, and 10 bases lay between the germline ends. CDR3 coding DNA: TGCGCCAGCAGCTTGGAGCAGGGTGTTGAAAAACTGTTTTTT. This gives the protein CASSLEQGVEKLFF.

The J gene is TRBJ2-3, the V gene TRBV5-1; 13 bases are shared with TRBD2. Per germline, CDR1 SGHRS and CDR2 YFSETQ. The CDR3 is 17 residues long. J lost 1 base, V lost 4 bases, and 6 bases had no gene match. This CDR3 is CASSPGGTSGGTDTQYF. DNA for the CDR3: TGCGCCAGCAGCCCAGGAGGGACTAGCGGGGGCACAGATACGCAGTATTTT.

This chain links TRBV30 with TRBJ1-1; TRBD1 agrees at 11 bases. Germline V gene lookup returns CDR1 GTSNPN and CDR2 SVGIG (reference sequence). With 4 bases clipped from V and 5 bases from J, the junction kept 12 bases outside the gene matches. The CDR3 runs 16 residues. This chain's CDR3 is CAWNVLTGTGGTEAFF. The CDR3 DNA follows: TGTGCCTGGAACGTCCTTACCGGGACAGGGGGGACTGAAGCTTTCTTT.

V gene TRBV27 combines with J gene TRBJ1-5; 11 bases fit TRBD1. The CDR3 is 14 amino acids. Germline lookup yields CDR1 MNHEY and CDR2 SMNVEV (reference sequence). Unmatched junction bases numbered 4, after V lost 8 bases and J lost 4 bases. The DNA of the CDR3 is TGTGCCAGCTGGACAGGGGGCCTGAATCAGCCCCAGCATTTT. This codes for CASWTGGLNQPQHF.

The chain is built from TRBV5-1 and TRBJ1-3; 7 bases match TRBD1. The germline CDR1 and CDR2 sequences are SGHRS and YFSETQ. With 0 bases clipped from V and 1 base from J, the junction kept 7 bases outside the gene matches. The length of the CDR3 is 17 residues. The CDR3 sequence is CASSLGGGGLSGNTIYF. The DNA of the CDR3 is TGCGCCAGCAGCTTGGGCGGAGGGGGCCTTTCTGGAAACACCATATATTTT.

This chain's CDR3 is CASRDWTSGPNTGELFF. In nucleotides, the CDR3 is TGTGCCAGTAGGGATTGGACTAGCGGACCGAACACCGGGGAGCTGTTTTTT. This chain connects TRBV3-1 (or the pseudogene TRBV3-2) to TRBJ2-2, with 10 bases fitting TRBD2. Germline lookup yields CDR1 LGHDT and CDR2 YNNKEL (reference sequence). V lost 9 bases to trimming and J lost 0 bases; unmatched junction nucleotides: 10. The CDR3 runs 17 residues.

DNA of the CDR3: TGTGCCAGCAGCACAGGGGGCGGCTACACCTTC. Translated, it gives CASSTGGGYTF. V and J are TRBV12-3 or TRBV12-4 and TRBJ1-2; TRBD1 matches 9 bases. V shed 6 bases and J 8 bases; nucleotides not matched to a gene: 1. This CDR3 has 11 residues.

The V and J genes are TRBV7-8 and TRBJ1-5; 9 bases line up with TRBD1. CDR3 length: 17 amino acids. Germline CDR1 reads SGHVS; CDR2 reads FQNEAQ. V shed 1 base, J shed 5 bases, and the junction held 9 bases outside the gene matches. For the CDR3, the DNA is TGTGCCAGCAGCTTAGGTTTCTACAGGGGGCGTGATCAGCCCCAGCATTTT. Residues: CASSLGFYRGRDQPQHF.

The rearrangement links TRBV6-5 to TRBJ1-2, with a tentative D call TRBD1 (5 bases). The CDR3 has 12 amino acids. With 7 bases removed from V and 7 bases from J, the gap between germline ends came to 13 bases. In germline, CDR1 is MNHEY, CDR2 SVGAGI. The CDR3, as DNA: TGTGCCAGCACCTGGGACTCGGGTGGCTACACCTTC. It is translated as CASTWDSGGYTF.

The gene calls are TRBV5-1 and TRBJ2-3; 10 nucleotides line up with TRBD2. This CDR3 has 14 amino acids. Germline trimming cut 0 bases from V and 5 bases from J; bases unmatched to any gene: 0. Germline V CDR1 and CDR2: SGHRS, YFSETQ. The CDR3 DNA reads TGCGCCAGCAGCTTGGGACTAGCGGGAGATACGCAGTATTTT. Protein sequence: CASSLGLAGDTQYF. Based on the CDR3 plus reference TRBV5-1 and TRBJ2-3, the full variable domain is KAGVTQTPRYLIKTRGQQVTLSCSPISGHRSVSWYQQTPGQGLQFLFEYFSETQRNKGNFPGRFSGRQFSNSRSEMNVSTLELGDSALYLCASSLGLAGDTQYFGPGTRLTVL.

CDR3 protein: CASSSFTGTVGYTF. The CDR3 DNA is TGTGCCAGCAGCTCGTTTACCGGGACAGTTGGCTACACCTTC. The chain couples TRBV5-8 to TRBJ1-2, with 7 nucleotides matching TRBD1. Germline V lookup: CDR1 SGHTS, CDR2 YDEGEE. CDR3 length: 14 amino acids. Trimming at V came to 3 bases and at J to 7 bases, leaving 9 bases not matched to a gene. Full variable domain (missing parts from reference TRBV5-8 and TRBJ1-2): EAGVTQSPTHLIKTRGQQATLRCSPISGHTSVYWYQQALGLGLQFLLWYDEGEERNRGNFPPRFSGRQFPNYSSELNVNALELEDSALYLCASSSFTGTVGYTFGSGTRLTVV.

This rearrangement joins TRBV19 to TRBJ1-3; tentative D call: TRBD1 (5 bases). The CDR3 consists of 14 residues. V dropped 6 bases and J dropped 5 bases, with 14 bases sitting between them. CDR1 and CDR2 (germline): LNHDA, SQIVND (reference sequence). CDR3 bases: TGTGCCAGTAGCCGGAGGCGGGGGAGAAACACCATATATTTT. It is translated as CASSRRRGRNTIYF.

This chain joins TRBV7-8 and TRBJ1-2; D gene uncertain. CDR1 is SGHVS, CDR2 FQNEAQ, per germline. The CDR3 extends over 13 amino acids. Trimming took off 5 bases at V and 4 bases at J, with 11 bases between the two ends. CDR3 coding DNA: TGTGCCAGCAGCCGTGAGGGTTCCTATGGCTACACCTTC. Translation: CASSREGSYGYTF.

CDR3 sequence (DNA): TGCGCCAGCAGCTTGGGGACAGTCAATAATTCACCCCTCCACTTT. This sequence encodes CASSLGTVNNSPLHF. V usage is TRBV4-1 and J usage is TRBJ1-6; 7 bases fit TRBD1. This CDR3 has 15 residues. CDR1 and CDR2 from the germline V gene are MGHRA and YSYEKL. The junction had 6 bases not matched to a gene; V was cut back by 5 bases and J by 5 bases.

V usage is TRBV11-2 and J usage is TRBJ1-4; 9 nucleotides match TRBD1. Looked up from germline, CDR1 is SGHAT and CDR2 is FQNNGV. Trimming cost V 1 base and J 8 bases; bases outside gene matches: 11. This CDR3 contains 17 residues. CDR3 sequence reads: CASSLGKTRDRAEKLFF. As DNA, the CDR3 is TGTGCCAGCAGCTTAGGGAAAACCCGGGACAGGGCAGAAAAACTGTTTTTT. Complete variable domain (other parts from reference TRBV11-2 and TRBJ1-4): EAGVAQSPRYKIIEKRQSVAFWCNPISGHATLYWYQQILGQGPKLLIQFQNNGVVDDSQLPKDRFSAERLKGVDSTLKIQPAKLEDSAVYLCASSLGKTRDRAEKLFFGSGTQLSVL.

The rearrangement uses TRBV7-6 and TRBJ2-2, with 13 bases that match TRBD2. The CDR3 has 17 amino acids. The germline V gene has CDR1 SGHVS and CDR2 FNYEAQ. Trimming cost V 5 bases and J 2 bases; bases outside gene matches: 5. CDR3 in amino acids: CASSLGTSGVNTGELFF. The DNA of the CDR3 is TGTGCCAGCAGCCTAGGGACTAGCGGGGTTAACACCGGGGAGCTGTTTTTT. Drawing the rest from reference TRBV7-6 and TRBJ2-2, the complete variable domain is GAGVSQSPRYKVTKRGQDVALRCDPISGHVSLYWYRQALGQGPEFLTYFNYEAQQDKSGLPNDRFSAERPEGSISTLTIQRTEQRDSAMYRCASSLGTSGVNTGELFFGEGSRLTVL.

The CDR3 region has the DNA TGTGCCAGCAGTTTCTACGGGGATGGAGCTTTCTTT. It codes for CASSFYGDGAFF. This chain joins TRBV6-2 or TRBV6-3 and TRBJ1-1, with D unclear. CDR1 and CDR2 (germline): MNHEY, SVGEGT. The CDR3 has 12 residues. V was trimmed by 4 bases and J by 10 bases, leaving 13 bases between them.

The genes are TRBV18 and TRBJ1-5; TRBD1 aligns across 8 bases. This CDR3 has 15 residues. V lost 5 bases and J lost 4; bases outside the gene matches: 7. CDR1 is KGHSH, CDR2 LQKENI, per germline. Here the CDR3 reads CASSSAGGGNQPQHF. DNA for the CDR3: TGTGCCAGCTCATCTGCAGGGGGCGGGAATCAGCCCCAGCATTTT.

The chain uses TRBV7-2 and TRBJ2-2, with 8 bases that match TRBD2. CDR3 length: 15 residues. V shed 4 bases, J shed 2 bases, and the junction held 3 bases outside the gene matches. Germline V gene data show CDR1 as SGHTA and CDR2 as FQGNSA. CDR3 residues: CASSYGGANTGELFF. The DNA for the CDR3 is TGTGCCAGCAGCTACGGGGGGGCTAACACCGGGGAGCTGTTTTTT.